This T cell receptor (beta chain) was sequenced during a study of blood T cell repertoires in COVID-19. Only in-frame clones appear in the TCRdb table, and some are missing; sequencing was by immunoSEQ multiplex PCR. There are about 53,000 clones in the sample; about three quarters occur only once, and 35% to 55% lies in the top ten. The sample consisted of peripheral blood. The clonotype comes from a man between 65 and 85 years old with active or convalescent COVID-19.

DNA for the CDR3: TGCAGCGTTGGCAGAATGAACACTGAAGCTTTCTTT. Its protein is CSVGRMNTEAFF. The V and J genes are TRBV29-1 and TRBJ1-1; D is uncertain. V was trimmed by 4 bases and J by 0 bases, leaving 6 bases between them. This CDR3 is 12 amino acids long. Germline V gene lookup returns CDR1 SQVTM and CDR2 ANQGSEA.